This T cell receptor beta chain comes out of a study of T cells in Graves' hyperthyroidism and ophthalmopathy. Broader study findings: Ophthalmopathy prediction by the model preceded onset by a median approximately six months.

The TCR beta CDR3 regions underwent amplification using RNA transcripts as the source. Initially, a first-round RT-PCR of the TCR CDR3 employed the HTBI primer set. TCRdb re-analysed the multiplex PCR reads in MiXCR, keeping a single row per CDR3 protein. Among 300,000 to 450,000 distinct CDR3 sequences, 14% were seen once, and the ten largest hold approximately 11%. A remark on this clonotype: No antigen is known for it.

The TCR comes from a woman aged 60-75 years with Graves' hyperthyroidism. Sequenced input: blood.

Here the CDR3 DNA reads TGTGCCAGCATTTTCGACAGACAAGTCCAAGAGACCCAGTACTTC. Translated: CASIFDRQVQETQYF. The V call is TRBV6-9, the J call TRBJ2-5; weak D call: TRBD1 (5 bases). V lost 7 bases to trimming and J lost 1 base, with 16 bases between them. Germline CDR1 is MNHGY and CDR2 is SVAAGI. The CDR3 runs 15 residues.